Given below is one T cell receptor beta chain in context. The antigen is not known. These data originate in a study of chemoradiotherapy in HPV16-positive cancers. Study-level information: Functional T-cell assays on two HPV16-positive patients' cells defined candidate HPV-specific clones and common TCR motifs. Points from the study as a whole: HPV-responsive T-cell expansion during chemoradiotherapy was linked to improved recurrence-free survival in HPV16-positive patients.

Using immunoSEQ multiplex PCR, the repertoire was profiled, and TCRdb retains in-frame clones only, with some absent. The data hold 9,500 to 15,000 clones, with over 75% observed a single time. Germline V gene lookup returns CDR1 SGHDT and CDR2 YYEEEE. The V gene end was trimmed by 0 bases and the J gene end by 1 base; junction bases not matched to a gene: 10. The CDR3 covers 18 residues. Over chemoradiotherapy, repertoires were sampled more than once. This chain joins TRBV5-6 and TRBJ2-3; 8 nucleotides match TRBD2. This sequence was found in a human donor with HPV-associated anogenital cancer. Material: blood, obtained from a patient who underwent chemoradiotherapy. The CDR3 bases are TGTGCCAGCAGCTTGGTGTCGGGGGGGCCTCGTGGCACAGATACGCAGTATTTT. Translated: CASSLVSGGPRGTDTQYF.